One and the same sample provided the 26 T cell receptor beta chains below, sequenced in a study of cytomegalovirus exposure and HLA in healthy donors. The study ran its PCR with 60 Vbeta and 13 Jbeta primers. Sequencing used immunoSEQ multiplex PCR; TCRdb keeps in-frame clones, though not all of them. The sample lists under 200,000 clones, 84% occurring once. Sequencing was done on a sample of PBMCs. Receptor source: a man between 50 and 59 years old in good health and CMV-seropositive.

The CDR3 DNA is TGCGCCAGCAGTCTAGCGGGGCACAATGAGCAGTTCTTC. It translates to CASSLAGHNEQFF. The chain joins TRBV4-1 to TRBJ2-1, with TRBD2 matching 9 bases. V shed 6 bases, J shed 5 bases, and the junction held 2 bases outside the gene matches. Germline V gene sequence: CDR1 MGHRA, CDR2 YSYEKL. The CDR3 length is 13 residues.

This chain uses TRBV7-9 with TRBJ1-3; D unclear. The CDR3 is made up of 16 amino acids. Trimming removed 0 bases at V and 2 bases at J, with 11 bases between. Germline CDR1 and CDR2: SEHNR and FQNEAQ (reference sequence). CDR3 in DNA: TGTGCCAGCAGCTTAGCGGGCGCCAGCCCTGGAAACACCATATATTTT. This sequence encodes CASSLAGASPGNTIYF.

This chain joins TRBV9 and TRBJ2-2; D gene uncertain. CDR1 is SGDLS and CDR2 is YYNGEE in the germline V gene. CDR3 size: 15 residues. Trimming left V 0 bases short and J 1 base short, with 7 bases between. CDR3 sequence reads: CASSVGAGNTGELFF. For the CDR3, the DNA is TGTGCCAGCAGCGTAGGTGCAGGGAACACCGGGGAGCTGTTTTTT.

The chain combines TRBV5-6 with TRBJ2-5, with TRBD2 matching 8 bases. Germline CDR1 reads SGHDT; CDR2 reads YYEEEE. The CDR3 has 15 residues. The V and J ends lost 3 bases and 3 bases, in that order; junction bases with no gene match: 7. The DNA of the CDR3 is TGTGCCAGCAGCTCCCCCGGGAGGGACGAAGAGACCCAGTACTTC. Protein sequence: CASSSPGRDEETQYF.

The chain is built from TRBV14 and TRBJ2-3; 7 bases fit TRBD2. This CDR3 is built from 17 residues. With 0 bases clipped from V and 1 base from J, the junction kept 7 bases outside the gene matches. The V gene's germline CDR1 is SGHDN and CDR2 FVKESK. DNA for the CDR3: TGTGCCAGCAGCCAAGATCCGCGGGAGTGGGGCACAGATACGCAGTATTTT. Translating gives CASSQDPREWGTDTQYF. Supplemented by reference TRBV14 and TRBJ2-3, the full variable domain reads EAGVTQFPSHSVIEKGQTVTLRCDPISGHDNLYWYRRVMGKEIKFLLHFVKESKQDESGMPNNRFLAERTGGTYSTLKVQPAELEDSGVYFCASSQDPREWGTDTQYFGPGTRLTVL.

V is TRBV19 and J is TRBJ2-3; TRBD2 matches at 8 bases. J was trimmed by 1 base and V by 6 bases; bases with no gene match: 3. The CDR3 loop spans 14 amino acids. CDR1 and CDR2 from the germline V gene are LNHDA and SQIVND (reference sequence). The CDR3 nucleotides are TGTGCCAGTAGGATCGGGGGGGGCACAGATACGCAGTATTTT. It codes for CASRIGGGTDTQYF.

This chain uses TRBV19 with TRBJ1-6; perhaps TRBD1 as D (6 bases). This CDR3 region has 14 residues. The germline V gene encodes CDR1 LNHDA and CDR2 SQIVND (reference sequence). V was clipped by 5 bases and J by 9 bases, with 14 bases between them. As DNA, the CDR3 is TGTGCCAGTAGTTCGCAGCAGGGGATTTCACCCCTCCACTTT. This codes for CASSSQQGISPLHF.

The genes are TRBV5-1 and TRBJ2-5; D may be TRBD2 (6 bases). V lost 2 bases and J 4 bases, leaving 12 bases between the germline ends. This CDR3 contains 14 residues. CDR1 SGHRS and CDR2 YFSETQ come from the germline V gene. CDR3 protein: CASSFGEEGETQYF. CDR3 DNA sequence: TGCGCCAGCAGCTTCGGGGAGGAAGGAGAGACCCAGTACTTC.

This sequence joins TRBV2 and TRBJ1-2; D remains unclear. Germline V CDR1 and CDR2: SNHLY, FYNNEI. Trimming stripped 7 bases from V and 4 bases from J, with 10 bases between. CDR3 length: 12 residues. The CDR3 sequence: CASTNGPYGYTF. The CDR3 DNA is TGTGCCAGCACCAATGGGCCCTATGGCTACACCTTC.

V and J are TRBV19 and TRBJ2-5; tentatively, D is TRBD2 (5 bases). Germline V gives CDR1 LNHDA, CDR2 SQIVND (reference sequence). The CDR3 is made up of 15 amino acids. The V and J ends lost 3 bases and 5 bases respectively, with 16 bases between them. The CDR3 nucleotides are TGTGCCAGTAGTATTTCTAGCTCGGTTTGGGAGACCCAGTACTTC. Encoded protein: CASSISSSVWETQYF.

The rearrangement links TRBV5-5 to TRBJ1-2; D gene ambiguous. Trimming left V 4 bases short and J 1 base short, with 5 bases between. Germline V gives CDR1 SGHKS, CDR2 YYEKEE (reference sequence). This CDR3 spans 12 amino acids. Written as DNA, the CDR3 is TGTGCCAGCAGCCGCGATAACTATGGCTACACCTTC. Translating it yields CASSRDNYGYTF.

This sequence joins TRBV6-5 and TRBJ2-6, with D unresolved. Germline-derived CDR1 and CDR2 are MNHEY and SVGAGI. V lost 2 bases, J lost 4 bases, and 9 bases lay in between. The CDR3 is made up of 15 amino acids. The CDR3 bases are TGTGCCAGCAGTTACGAAGTAGCCGGGGCCAACGTCCTGACTTTC. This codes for CASSYEVAGANVLTF.

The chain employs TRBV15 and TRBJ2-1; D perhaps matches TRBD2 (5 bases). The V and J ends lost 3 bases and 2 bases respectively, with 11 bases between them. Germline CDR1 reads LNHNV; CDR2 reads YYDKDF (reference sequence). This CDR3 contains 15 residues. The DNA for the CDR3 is TGTGCCACCAGCAGGACGACTATCACCTACAATGAGCAGTTCTTC. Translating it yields CATSRTTITYNEQFF. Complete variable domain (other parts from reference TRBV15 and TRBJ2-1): DAMVIQNPRYQVTQFGKPVTLSCSQTLNHNVMYWYQQKSSQAPKLLFHYYDKDFNNEADTPDNFQSRRPNTSFCFLDIRSPGLGDTAMYLCATSRTTITYNEQFFGPGTRLTVL.

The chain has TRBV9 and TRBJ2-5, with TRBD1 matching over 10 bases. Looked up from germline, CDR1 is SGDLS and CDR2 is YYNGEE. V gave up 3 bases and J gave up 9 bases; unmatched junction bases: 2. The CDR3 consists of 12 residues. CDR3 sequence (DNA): TGTGCCAGCAGCGCAGACAGGGGGCCCCAGTACTTC. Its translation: CASSADRGPQYF.

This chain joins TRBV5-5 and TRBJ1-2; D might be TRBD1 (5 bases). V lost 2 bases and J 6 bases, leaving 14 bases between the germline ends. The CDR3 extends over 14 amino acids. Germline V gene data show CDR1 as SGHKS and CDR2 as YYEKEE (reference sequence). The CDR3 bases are TGTGCCAGCAGCTTTCAGGCAGGGCCCAATGGCTACACCTTC. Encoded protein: CASSFQAGPNGYTF.

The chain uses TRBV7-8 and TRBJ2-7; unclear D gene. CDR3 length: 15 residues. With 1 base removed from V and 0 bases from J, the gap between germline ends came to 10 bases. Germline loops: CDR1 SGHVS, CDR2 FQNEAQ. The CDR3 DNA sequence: TGTGCCAGCAGCTTAGATCTTATGCGCTCCTACGAGCAGTACTTC. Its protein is CASSLDLMRSYEQYF.

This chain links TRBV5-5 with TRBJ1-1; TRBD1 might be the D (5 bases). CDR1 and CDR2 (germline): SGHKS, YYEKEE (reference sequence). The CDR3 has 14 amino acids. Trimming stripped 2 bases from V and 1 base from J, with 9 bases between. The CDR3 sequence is CASSFRGSNTEAFF. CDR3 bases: TGTGCCAGCAGCTTTAGGGGATCGAACACTGAAGCTTTCTTT. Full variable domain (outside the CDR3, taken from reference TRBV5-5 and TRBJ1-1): DAGVTQSPTHLIKTRGQQVTLRCSPISGHKSVSWYQQVLGQGPQFIFQYYEKEERGRGNFPDRFSARQFPNYSSELNVNALLLGDSALYLCASSFRGSNTEAFFGQGTRLTVV.

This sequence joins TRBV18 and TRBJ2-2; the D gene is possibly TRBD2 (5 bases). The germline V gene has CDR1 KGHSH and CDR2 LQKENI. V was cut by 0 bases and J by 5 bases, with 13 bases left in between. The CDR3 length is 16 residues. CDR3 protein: CASSPPYGRGTGELFF. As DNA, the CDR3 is TGTGCCAGCTCACCACCGTACGGCAGAGGGACCGGGGAGCTGTTTTTT.

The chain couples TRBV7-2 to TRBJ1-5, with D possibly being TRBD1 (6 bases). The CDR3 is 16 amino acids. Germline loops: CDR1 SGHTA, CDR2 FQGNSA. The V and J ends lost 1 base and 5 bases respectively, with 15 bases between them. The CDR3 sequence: CASSLGGGRGDQPQHF. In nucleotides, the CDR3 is TGTGCCAGCAGCTTAGGGGGGGGGCGAGGGGATCAGCCCCAGCATTTT. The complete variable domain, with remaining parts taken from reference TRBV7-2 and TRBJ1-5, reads GAGVSQSPSNKVTEKGKDVELRCDPISGHTALYWYRQSLGQGLEFLIYFQGNSAPDKSGLPSDRFSAERTGGSVSTLTIQRTQQEDSAVYLCASSLGGGRGDQPQHFGDGTRLSIL.

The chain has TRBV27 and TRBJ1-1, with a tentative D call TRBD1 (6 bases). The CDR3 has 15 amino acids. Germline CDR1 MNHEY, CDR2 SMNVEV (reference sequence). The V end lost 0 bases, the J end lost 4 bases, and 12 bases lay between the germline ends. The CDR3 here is CASSLSSGEVTEAFF. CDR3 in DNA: TGTGCCAGCAGTTTATCGTCAGGGGAAGTCACTGAAGCTTTCTTT.

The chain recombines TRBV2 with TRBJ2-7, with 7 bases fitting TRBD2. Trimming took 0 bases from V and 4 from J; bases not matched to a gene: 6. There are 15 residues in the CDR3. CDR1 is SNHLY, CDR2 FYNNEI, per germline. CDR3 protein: CASSEAAGSGYEQYF. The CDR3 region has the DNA TGTGCCAGCAGTGAAGCAGCGGGAAGTGGGTACGAGCAGTACTTC.

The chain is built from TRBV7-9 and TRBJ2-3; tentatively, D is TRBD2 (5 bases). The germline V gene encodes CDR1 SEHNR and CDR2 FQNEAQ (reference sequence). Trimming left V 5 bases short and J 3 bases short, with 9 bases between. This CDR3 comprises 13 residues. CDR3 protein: CASSEGGTDTQYF. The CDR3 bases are TGTGCCAGCAGCGAGGGTGGGACAGATACGCAGTATTTT.

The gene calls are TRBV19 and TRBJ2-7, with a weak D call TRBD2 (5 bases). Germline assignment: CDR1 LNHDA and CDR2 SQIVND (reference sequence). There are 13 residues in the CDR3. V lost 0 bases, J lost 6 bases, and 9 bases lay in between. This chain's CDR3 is CASSIDLAGEQYV. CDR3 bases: TGTGCCAGTAGTATAGATCTGGCGGGCGAGCAGTACGTC.

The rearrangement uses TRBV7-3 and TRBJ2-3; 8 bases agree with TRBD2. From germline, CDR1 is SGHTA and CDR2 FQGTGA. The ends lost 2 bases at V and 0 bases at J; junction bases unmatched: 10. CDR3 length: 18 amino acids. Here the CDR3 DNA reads TGTGCCAGCAGCTTAGGCCCCCGGGGCGGGGGGAGCACAGATACGCAGTATTTT. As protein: CASSLGPRGGGSTDTQYF.

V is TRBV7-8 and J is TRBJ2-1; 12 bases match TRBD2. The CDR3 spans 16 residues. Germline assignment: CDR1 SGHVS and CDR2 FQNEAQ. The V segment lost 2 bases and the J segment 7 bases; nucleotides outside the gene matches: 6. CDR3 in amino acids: CASSLIRGLAGNEQFF. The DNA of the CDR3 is TGTGCCAGCAGCTTAATTAGGGGACTAGCGGGTAATGAGCAGTTCTTC. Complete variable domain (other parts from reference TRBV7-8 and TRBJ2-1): GAGVSQSPRYKVAKRGQDVALRCDPISGHVSLFWYQQALGQGPEFLTYFQNEAQLDKSGLPSDRFFAERPEGSVSTLKIQRTQQEDSAVYLCASSLIRGLAGNEQFFGPGTRLTVL.

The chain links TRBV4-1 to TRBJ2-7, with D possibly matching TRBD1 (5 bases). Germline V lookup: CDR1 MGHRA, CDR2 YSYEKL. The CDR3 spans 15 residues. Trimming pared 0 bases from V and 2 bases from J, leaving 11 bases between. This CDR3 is CASSQDQQATYEQYF. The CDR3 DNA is TGCGCCAGCAGCCAAGATCAACAGGCCACCTACGAGCAGTACTTC.